This TCR beta chain was captured by sequencing in a study of Ad26.COV2.S vaccination and SARS-CoV-2 variants. The study, taken as a whole, reports: Measurement of non-spike TCR breadth gave similar results in vaccine and placebo recipients.

The treatment here: some 19 received Ad26.COV2.S at low or high dose, single or two shots; about 5 received placebo; per-sample allocation not given. Samples analyzed were those drawn on day 63 after the first vaccine or placebo injection. The data were produced by immunoSEQ multiplex PCR, yet TCRdb's version contains in-frame clones alone and is incomplete. The sample lists about 350,000 clones; around 86% were seen once. For this clone: Antigen: not known.

This CDR3 comprises 14 residues. Germline CDR1 reads ENHRY; CDR2 reads SYGVKD. V lost 6 bases, J lost 8 bases, and 19 bases lay in between. This TCR was sampled from a person between 18 and 65 years old who received the Ad26.COV2.S COVID-19 vaccine or a placebo. The sample consisted of peripheral blood, taken in a trial of Ad26.COV2.S vaccine versus placebo. This chain joins TRBV10-3 and TRBJ1-2; unclear D gene. CDR3 sequence reads: CAISDPPALGGYTF. CDR3 bases: TGTGCCATCAGCGACCCCCCGGCTTTAGGAGGCTACACCTTC.